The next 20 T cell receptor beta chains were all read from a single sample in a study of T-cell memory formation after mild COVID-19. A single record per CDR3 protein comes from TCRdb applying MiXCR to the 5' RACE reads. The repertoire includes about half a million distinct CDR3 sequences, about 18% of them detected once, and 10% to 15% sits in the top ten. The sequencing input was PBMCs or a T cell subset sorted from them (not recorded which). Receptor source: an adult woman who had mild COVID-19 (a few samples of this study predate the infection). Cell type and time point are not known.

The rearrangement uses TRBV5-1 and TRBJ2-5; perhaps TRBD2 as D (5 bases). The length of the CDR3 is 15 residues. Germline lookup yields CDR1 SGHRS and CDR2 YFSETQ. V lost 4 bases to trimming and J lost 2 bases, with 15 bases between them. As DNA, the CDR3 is TGCGCCAGCAGCAGAGAAGGACGGGGACAAGAGACCCAGTACTTC. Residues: CASSREGRGQETQYF.

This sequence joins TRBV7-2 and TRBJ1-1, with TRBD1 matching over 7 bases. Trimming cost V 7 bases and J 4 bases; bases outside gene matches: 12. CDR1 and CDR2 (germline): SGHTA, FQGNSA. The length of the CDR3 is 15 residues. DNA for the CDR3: TGTGCCAGCACTACAGCTTCAGGGGGACGCACTGAAGCTTTCTTT. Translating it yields CASTTASGGRTEAFF.

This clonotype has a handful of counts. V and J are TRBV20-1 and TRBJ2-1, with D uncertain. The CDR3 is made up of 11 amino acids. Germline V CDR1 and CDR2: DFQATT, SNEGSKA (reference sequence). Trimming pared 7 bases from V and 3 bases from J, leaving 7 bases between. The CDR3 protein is CSELDYNEQFF. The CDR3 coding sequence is TGCAGTGAACTCGACTACAATGAGCAGTTCTTC.

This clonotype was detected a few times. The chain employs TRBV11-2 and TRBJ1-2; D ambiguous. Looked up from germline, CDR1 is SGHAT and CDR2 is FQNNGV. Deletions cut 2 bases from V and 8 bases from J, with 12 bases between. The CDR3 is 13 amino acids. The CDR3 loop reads CASSLRQYRGYTF. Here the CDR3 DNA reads TGTGCCAGCAGCTTACGGCAGTATAGGGGCTACACCTTC.

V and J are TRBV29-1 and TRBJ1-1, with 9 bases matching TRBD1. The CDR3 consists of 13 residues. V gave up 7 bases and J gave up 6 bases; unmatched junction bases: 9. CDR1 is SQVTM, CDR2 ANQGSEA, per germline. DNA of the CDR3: TGCAGCGCCATCCACAGGGGGCTCGCTGAAGCTTTCTTT. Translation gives CSAIHRGLAEAFF.

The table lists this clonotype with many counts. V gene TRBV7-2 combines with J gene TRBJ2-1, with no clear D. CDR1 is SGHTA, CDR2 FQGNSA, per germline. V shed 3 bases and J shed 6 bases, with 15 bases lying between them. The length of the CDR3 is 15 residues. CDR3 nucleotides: TGTGCCAGCAGCTTTCGGTCCGGCGGACCCAATGAGCAGTTCTTC. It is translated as CASSFRSGGPNEQFF.

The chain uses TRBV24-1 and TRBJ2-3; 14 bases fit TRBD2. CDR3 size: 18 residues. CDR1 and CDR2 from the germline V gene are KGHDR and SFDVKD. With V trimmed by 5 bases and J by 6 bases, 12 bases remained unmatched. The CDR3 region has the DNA TGTGCCACCAGTGGAAACGCGGGACTAGCGGGAGAGGTTGATACGCAGTATTTT. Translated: CATSGNAGLAGEVDTQYF.

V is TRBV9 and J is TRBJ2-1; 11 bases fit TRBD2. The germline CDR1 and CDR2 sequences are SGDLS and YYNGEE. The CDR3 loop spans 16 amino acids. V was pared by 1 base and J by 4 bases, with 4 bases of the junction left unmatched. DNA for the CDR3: TGTGCCAGCAGCGTACGCCCTAGCGGGGGGTACAATGAGCAGTTCTTC. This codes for CASSVRPSGGYNEQFF.

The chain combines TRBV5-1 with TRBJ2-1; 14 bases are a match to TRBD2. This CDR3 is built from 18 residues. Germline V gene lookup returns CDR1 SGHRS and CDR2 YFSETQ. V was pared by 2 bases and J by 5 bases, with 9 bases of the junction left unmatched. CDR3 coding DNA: TGCGCCAGCAGCTTTATAGCCGGGACTAGCGGGAGTAACAATGAGCAGTTCTTC. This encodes CASSFIAGTSGSNNEQFF.

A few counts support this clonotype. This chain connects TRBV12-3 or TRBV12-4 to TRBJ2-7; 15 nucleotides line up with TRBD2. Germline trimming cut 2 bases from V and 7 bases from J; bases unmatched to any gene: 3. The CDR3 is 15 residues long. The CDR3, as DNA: TGTGCCAGCAGTTTACCCGGGACTAGCGGGAGGGAGCAGTACTTC. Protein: CASSLPGTSGREQYF.

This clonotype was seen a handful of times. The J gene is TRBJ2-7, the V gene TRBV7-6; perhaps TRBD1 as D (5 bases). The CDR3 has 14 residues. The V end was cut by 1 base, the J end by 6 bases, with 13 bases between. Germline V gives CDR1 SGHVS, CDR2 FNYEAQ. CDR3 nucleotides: TGTGCCAGCAGCTTAGGGGGCCCTAAGGCCGAGCAGTACTTC. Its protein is CASSLGGPKAEQYF. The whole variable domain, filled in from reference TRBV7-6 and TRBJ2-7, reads GAGVSQSPRYKVTKRGQDVALRCDPISGHVSLYWYRQALGQGPEFLTYFNYEAQQDKSGLPNDRFSAERPEGSISTLTIQRTEQRDSAMYRCASSLGGPKAEQYFGPGTRLTVT.

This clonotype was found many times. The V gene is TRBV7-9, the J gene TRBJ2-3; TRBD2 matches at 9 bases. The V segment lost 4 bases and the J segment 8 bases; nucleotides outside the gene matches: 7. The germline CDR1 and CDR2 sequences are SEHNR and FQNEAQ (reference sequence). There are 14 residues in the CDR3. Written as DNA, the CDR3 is TGTGCCAGCAGCTCTAGCGGGAAAGGAGTTACGCAGTATTTT. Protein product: CASSSSGKGVTQYF.

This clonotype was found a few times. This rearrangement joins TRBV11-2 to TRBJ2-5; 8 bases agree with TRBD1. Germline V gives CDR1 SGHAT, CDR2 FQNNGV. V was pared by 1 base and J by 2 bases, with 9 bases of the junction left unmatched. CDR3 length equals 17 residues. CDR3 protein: CASSLGRTGRMQETQYF. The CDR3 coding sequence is TGTGCCAGCAGCTTAGGCCGGACAGGGAGGATGCAAGAGACCCAGTACTTC.

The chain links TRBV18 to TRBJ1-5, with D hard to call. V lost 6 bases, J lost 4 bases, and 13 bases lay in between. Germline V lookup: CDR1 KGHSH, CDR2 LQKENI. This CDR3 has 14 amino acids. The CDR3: CASSDVRRNQPQHF. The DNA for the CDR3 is TGTGCCAGCTCGGACGTACGCAGAAATCAGCCCCAGCATTTT.

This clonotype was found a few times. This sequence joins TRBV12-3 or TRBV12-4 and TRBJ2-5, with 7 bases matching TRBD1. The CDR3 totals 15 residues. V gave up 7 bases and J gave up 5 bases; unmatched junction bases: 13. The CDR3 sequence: CASIQGRVRGETQYF. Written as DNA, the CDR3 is TGTGCCAGCATCCAGGGACGGGTCAGGGGGGAGACCCAGTACTTC.

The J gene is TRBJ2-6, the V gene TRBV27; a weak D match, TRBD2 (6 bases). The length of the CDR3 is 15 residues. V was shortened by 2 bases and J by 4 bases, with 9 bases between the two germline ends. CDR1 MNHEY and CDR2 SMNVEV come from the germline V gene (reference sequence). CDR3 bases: TGTGCCAGCAGTTTAGGGAGGCCCGGGGCCAACGTCCTGACTTTC. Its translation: CASSLGRPGANVLTF.

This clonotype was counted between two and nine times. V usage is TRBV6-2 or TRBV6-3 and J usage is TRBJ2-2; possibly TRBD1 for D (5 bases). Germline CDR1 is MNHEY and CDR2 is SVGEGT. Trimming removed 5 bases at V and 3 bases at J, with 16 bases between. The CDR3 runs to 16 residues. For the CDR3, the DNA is TGTGCCAGCAGTGGACCTCAGGGTACCTACACCGGGGAGCTGTTTTTT. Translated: CASSGPQGTYTGELFF.

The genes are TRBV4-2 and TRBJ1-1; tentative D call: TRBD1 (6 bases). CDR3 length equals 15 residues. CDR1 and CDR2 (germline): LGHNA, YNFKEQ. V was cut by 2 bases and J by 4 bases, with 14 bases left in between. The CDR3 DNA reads TGTGCCAGCAGCCAAAACCCCTGGGGGCCCACTGAAGCTTTCTTT. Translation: CASSQNPWGPTEAFF.

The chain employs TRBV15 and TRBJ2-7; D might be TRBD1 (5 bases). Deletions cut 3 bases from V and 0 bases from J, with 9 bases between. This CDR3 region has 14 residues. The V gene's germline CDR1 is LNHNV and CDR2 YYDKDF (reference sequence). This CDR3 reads CATSRTEVSYEQYF. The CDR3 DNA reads TGTGCCACCAGCAGGACAGAGGTCTCCTACGAGCAGTACTTC.

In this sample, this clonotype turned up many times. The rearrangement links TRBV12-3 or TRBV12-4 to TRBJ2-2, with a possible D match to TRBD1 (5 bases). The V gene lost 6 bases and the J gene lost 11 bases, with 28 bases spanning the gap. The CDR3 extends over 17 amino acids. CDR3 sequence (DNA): TGTGCCAGCAGCCTAGGGGTCGACATCCTGGGTCCCCTTGAGCTGTTTTTT. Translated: CASSLGVDILGPLELFF.